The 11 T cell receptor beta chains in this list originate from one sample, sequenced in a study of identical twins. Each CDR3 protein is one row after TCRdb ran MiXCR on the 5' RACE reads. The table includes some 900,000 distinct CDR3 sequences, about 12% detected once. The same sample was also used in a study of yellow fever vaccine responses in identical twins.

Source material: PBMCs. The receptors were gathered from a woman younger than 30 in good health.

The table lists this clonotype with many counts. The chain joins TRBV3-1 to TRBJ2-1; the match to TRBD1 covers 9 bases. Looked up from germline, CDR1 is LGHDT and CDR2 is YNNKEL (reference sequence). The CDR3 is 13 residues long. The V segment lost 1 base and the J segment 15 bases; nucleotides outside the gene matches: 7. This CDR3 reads CASSQGGGQGSFF. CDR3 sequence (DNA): TGTGCCAGCAGCCAAGGAGGGGGACAGGGATCGTTCTTC.

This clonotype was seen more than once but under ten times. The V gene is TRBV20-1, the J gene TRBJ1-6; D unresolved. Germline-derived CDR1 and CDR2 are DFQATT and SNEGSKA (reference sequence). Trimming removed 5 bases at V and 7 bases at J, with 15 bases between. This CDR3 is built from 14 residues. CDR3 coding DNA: TGCAGTGCTCCCAGTGAGGGCCCAAATTCACCCCTCCACTTT. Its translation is CSAPSEGPNSPLHF.

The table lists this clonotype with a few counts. DNA for the CDR3: TGCAGTGCTAGAAGGTTGGGAGGGGAGGTAGAAGATCAGCCCCAGCATTTT. Its protein is CSARRLGGEVEDQPQHF. The V call is TRBV20-1, the J call TRBJ1-5; perhaps TRBD1 as D (5 bases). V lost 2 bases and J lost 5, with 22 bases in between. The CDR3 is 17 residues long. Germline CDR1 and CDR2: DFQATT and SNEGSKA (reference sequence).

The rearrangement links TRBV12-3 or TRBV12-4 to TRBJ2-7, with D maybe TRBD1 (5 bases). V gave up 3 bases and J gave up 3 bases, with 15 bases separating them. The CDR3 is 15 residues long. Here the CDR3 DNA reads TGTGCCAGCAGTTTGGGGCAGGGTGGATTCTACGAGCAGTACGTC. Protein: CASSLGQGGFYEQYV.

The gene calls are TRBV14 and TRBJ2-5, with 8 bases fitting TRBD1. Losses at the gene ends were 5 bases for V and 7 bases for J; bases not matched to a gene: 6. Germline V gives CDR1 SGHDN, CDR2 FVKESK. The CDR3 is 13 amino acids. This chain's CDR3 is CASSAGQVGTQYF. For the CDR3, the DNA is TGTGCCAGCAGCGCGGGACAGGTTGGGACCCAGTACTTC.

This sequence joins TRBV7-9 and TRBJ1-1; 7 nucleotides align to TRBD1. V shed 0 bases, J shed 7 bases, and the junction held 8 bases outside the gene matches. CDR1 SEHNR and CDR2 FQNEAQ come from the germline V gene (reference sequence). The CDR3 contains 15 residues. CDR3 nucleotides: TGTGCCAGCAGCTTAGCGCAGACAGGGTCTGATGAAGCTTTCTTT. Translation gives CASSLAQTGSDEAFF.

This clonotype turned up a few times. The DNA for the CDR3 is TGTGCCAGCACCCGGACAGGGGGAAGTGAGCAGTTCTTC. The encoded protein is CASTRTGGSEQFF. The rearrangement joins TRBV11-3 to TRBJ2-1; 10 nucleotides align to TRBD1. CDR1 is SGHNT and CDR2 is YENEEA in the germline V gene. CDR3 size: 13 residues. V shed 7 bases, J shed 9 bases, and the junction held 6 bases outside the gene matches.

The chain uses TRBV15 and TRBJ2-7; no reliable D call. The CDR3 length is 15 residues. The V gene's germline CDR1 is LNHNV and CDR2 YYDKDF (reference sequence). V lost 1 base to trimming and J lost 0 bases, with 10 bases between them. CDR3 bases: TGTGCCACCAGCAGAGGGACGGTAAGCTCCTACGAGCAGTACGTC. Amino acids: CATSRGTVSSYEQYV.

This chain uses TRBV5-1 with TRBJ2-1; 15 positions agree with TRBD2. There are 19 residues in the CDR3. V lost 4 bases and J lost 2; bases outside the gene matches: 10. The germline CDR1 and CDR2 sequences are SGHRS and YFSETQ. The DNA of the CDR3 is TGCGCCAGCAGCCCCGGACTAGCGGGAGGGCCAGTCCCCTACAATGAGCAGTTCTTC. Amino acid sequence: CASSPGLAGGPVPYNEQFF.

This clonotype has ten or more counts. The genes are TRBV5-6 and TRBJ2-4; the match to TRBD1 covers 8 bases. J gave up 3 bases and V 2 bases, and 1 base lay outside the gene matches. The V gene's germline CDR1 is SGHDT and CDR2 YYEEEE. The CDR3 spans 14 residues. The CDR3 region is CASSLDRGKNIQYF. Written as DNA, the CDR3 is TGTGCCAGCAGCTTAGACAGGGGCAAAAACATTCAGTACTTC.

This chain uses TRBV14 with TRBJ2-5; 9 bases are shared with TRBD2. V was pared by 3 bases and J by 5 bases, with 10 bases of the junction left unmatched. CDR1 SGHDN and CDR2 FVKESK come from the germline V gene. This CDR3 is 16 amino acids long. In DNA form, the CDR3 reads TGTGCCAGCAGCCACCTTAGCGGGGGCCCCGCGGAGACCCAGTACTTC. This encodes CASSHLSGGPAETQYF.